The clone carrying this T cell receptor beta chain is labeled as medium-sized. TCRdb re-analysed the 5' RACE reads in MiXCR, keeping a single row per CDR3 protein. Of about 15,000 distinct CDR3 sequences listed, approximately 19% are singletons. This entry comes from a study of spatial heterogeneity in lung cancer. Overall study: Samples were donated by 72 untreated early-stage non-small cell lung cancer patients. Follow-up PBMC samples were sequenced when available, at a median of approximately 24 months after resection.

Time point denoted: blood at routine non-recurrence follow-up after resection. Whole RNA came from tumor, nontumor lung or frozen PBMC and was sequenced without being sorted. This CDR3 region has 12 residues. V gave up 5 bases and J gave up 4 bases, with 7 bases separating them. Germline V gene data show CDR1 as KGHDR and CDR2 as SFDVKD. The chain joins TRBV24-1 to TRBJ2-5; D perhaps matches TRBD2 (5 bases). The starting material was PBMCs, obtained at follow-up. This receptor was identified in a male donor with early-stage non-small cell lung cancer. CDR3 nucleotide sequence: TGTGCCACCAGTGCAGGAGGAGAGACCCAGTACTTC. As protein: CATSAGGETQYF.